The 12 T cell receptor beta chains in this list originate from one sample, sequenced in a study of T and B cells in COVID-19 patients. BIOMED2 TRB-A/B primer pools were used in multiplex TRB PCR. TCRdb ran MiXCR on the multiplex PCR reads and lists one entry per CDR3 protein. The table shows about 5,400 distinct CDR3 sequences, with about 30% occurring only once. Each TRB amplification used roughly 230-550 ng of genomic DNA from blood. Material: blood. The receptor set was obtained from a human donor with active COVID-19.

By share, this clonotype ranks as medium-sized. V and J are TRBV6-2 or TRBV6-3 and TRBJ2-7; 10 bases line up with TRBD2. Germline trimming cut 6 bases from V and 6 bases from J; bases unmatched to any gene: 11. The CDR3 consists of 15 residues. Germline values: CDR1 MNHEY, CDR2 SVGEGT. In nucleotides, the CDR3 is TGTGCCAGCAGAGCTAGCGGGAGTAGTTCCCGCGAGCAGTACTTC. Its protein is CASRASGSSSREQYF.

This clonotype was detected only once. CDR3 DNA sequence: TGCAGTGCTAGAGAGACTAGCGGGAGGAAGTGGGAGACCCAGTACTTC. Residues: CSARETSGRKWETQYF. The chain links TRBV20-1 to TRBJ2-5; 13 bases align to TRBD2. In germline, CDR1 is DFQATT, CDR2 SNEGSKA (reference sequence). The CDR3 runs to 16 residues. V was pared by 0 bases and J by 5 bases, with 6 bases of the junction left unmatched.

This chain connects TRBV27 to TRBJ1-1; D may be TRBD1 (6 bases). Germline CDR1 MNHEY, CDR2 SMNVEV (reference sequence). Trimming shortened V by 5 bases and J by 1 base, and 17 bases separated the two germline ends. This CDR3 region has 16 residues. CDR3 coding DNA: TGTGCCAGCAGTCCCTCGACAGGAGGGGGGAACACTGAAGCTTTCTTT. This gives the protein CASSPSTGGGNTEAFF.

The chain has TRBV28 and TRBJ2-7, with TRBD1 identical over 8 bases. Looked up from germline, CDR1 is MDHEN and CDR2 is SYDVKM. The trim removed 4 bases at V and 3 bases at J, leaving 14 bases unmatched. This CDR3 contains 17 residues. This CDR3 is CASSSGKMDRAYYEQYF. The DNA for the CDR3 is TGTGCCAGCAGTTCGGGAAAAATGGACAGGGCCTACTACGAGCAGTACTTC.

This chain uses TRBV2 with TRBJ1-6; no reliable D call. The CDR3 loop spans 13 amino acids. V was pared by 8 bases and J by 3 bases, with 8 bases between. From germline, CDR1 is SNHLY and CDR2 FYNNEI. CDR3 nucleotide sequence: TGTGCCAGCCACGTACACTATAATTCACCCCTCCACTTT. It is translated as CASHVHYNSPLHF.

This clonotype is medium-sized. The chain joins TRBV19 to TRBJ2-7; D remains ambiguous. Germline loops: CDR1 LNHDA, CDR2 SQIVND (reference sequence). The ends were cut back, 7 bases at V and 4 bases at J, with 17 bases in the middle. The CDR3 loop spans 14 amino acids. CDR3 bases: TGTGCCAGTACTCCCGGTGACGTGACATACGAGCAGTACTTC. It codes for CASTPGDVTYEQYF.

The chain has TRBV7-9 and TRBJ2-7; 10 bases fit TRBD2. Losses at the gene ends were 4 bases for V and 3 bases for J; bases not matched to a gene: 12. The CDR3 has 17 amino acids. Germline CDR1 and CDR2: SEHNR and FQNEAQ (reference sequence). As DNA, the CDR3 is TGTGCCAGCAGCTGGGACACCAGACTAGCGGGTAACTACGAGCAGTACTTC. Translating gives CASSWDTRLAGNYEQYF.

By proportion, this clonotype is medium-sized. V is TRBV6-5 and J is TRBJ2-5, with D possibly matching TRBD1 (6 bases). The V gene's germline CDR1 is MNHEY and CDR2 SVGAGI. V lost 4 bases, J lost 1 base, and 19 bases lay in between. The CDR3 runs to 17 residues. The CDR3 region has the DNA TGTGCCAGCAGTTGGTTCCAGGGGCACCTACTCCAAGAGACCCAGTACTTC. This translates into CASSWFQGHLLQETQYF.

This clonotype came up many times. CDR3 residues: CASSLDRGGTSGYRGGHYEQYF. The CDR3 DNA follows: TGTGCCAGCAGTTTAGACAGGGGGGGGACTAGCGGGTACCGGGGTGGTCACTACGAGCAGTACTTC. This chain links TRBV12-3 or TRBV12-4 with TRBJ2-7; 12 bases fit TRBD2. The CDR3 totals 22 residues. J gave up 3 bases and V 1 base, and 22 bases lay outside the gene matches.

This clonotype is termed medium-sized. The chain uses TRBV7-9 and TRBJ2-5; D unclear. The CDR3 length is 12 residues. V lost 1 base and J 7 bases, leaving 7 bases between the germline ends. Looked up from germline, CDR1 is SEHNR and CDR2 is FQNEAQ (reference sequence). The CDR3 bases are TGTGCCAGCAGCTTAGTGGGTGGGACCCAGTACTTC. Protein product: CASSLVGGTQYF. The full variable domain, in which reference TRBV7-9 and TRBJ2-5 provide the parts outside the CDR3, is DTGVSQNPRHKITKRGQNVTFRCDPISEHNRLYWYRQTLGQGPEFLTYFQNEAQLEKSRLLSDRFSAERPKGSFSTLEIQRTEQGDSAMYLCASSLVGGTQYFGPGTRLLVL.

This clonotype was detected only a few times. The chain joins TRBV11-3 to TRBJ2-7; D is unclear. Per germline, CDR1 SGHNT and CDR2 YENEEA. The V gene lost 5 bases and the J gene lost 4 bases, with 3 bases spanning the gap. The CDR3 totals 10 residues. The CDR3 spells CASSHYEQYF. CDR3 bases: TGTGCCAGCAGCCATTACGAGCAGTACTTC.

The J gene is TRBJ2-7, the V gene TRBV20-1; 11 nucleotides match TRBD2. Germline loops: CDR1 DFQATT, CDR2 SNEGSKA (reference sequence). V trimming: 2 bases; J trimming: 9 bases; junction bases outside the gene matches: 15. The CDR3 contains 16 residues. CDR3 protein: CSARRGSSGRAVGQYF. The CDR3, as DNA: TGCAGTGCTAGACGGGGGAGTAGCGGGAGGGCAGTTGGGCAGTACTTC.